The sequence of this TCR beta chain was determined in a study of cytomegalovirus exposure and HLA in healthy donors. The study's findings and limits: Data from an earlier analysis indicated that most TCR beta V segments were productive either about 87% or about 30% of the time.

V was clipped by 0 bases and J by 7 bases; unmatched bases: 6. Per the germline V gene, CDR1 is SGHRS and CDR2 is YFSETQ. The CDR3 contains 15 residues. For this clone: Its antigen is undetermined.

The PCR made use of 60 Vbeta and 13 Jbeta primers. TCRdb's table, derived via immunoSEQ multiplex PCR, lists solely in-frame clones and lacks some. The sample contains about 130,000 clones, around 80% of which appear only once. The receptor comes from a man aged 25-45 years in good health and CMV-seronegative. J is TRBJ2-1 and V is TRBV5-1; 8 nucleotides agree with TRBD1. The specimen sequenced was PBMCs. CDR3 amino acids: CASSLASGGGNEQFF. CDR3 nucleotide sequence: TGCGCCAGCAGCTTGGCGTCAGGGGGCGGGAATGAGCAGTTCTTC.